This entry lists 15 T cell receptor beta chains sequenced from one sample in a study of Ad26.COV2.S vaccination and SARS-CoV-2 variants. Data came from immunoSEQ multiplex PCR; TCRdb stores just in-frame clones and leaves some out. The sample yields about 480,000 clones, 87% seen once. The treatment is: over 15 received Ad26.COV2.S at low or high dose, single or two shots; a few received placebo; per-sample allocation not given. The study sampled participants on day 63 after the first vaccine or placebo injection. Sequences were derived from peripheral blood, sampled in a trial of Ad26.COV2.S vaccine versus placebo. All receptors come from a person between 18 and 65 years old who received the Ad26.COV2.S COVID-19 vaccine or a placebo.

This clone was counted a few times. In DNA, the CDR3 is TGTGCCAGCAGTTTAGCCGGGACAGAAAAACTGTTTTTT. Amino acid sequence: CASSLAGTEKLFF. The rearrangement joins TRBV12-3 or TRBV12-4 to TRBJ1-4; D perhaps matches TRBD1 (6 bases). The CDR3 length is 13 residues. The V gene lost 0 bases and the J gene lost 8 bases, with 7 bases spanning the gap.

On this clone itself: The sample carries other DNA sequences with the same CDR3. This chain connects TRBV7-2 to TRBJ2-7; D call uncertain. This CDR3 has 11 amino acids. CDR1 is SGHTA and CDR2 is FQGNSA in the germline V gene. The germline V and J ends were trimmed by 4 bases and 3 bases, with 4 bases remaining between them. CDR3: CASSSLYEQYF. CDR3 coding DNA: TGTGCCAGCAGCTCCCTCTACGAGCAGTACTTC.

The rearrangement uses TRBV5-1 and TRBJ2-5, with D perhaps being TRBD1 or TRBD2 (5 bases each). V lost 4 bases and J 4 bases, leaving 20 bases between the germline ends. The CDR3 contains 16 residues. Germline V gene data show CDR1 as SGHRS and CDR2 as YFSETQ. CDR3 DNA: TGCGCCAGCAGCCCCGAGGGGCGGCGATCTTTAGAGACCCAGTACTTC. Translating it yields CASSPEGRRSLETQYF.

The chain employs TRBV28 and TRBJ2-1; D call uncertain. V lost 11 bases and J lost 8, with 10 bases in between. The CDR3 totals 10 residues. Germline CDR1 is MDHEN and CDR2 is SYDVKM. CDR3 nucleotides: TGTGCCCCCAGGTGGGATGAGCAGTTCTTC. It codes for CAPRWDEQFF.

The rearrangement uses TRBV28 and TRBJ2-7; D ambiguous. Trimming stripped 1 base from V and 3 bases from J, with 4 bases between. Germline V CDR1 and CDR2: MDHEN, SYDVKM. This CDR3 contains 12 residues. The CDR3 region is CASSLFLYEQYF. The CDR3 DNA sequence: TGTGCCAGCAGTTTATTCCTCTACGAGCAGTACTTC.

The V call is TRBV5-1, the J call TRBJ2-1, with TRBD2 identical over 11 bases. CDR3 size: 14 residues. The ends lost 4 bases at V and 11 bases at J; junction bases unmatched: 8. Germline V gene lookup returns CDR1 SGHRS and CDR2 YFSETQ. The CDR3 reads CASSGGLAGTQQFF. The CDR3 nucleotides are TGCGCCAGCAGCGGAGGACTAGCGGGTACCCAGCAGTTCTTC.

This chain joins TRBV21-1 and TRBJ1-5; the table names TRBD1, a call not compared with the DNA. TRBV21-1 is a known pseudogene. This CDR3 spans 18 amino acids. CDR3 nucleotides: TGTGCCAGCAGCAATGTGACAGGGTTTTTATATAGCAATCAGCCCCAGCATTTT. It yields the protein CASSNVTGFLYSNQPQHF.

The gene calls are TRBV27 and TRBJ1-1; maybe TRBD1 (5 bases). Looked up from germline, CDR1 is MNHEY and CDR2 is SMNVEV (reference sequence). This CDR3 contains 14 residues. Trimming left V 4 bases short and J 5 bases short, with 14 bases between. The CDR3 coding sequence is TGTGCCAGCAGTTCGGCCAGGGAGGGGACTGAAGCTTTCTTT. This sequence encodes CASSSAREGTEAFF.

The J gene is TRBJ1-5, the V gene TRBV5-1, with 10 nucleotides matching TRBD1. The V gene's germline CDR1 is SGHRS and CDR2 YFSETQ. This CDR3 is 15 amino acids long. With 5 bases clipped from V and 9 bases from J, the junction kept 11 bases outside the gene matches. The CDR3 coding sequence is TGCGCCAGCAGTCCGGCCGGGACAGGGGCAGGGCCCCAGCATTTT. This encodes CASSPAGTGAGPQHF.

The rearrangement links TRBV19 to TRBJ2-5, with no clear D. CDR3 size: 13 residues. Germline values: CDR1 LNHDA, CDR2 SQIVND (reference sequence). V was clipped by 6 bases and J by 4 bases, with 12 bases between them. The CDR3 DNA follows: TGTGCCAGTAGCCCTTCCAGACTAGAGACCCAGTACTTC. This gives the protein CASSPSRLETQYF.

The chain uses TRBV6-2 or TRBV6-3 and TRBJ2-1, with 10 bases aligning to TRBD2. The CDR3 totals 15 residues. Germline V gene data show CDR1 as MNHEY and CDR2 as SVGEGT. J gave up 9 bases and V 2 bases, and 7 bases lay outside the gene matches. The CDR3 region is CASSYGTSAVGEQFF. The CDR3 DNA is TGTGCCAGCAGTTACGGGACTAGCGCCGTTGGTGAGCAGTTCTTC.

This chain connects TRBV6-2 or TRBV6-3 to TRBJ2-6; D remains unclear. This CDR3 comprises 15 residues. Germline CDR1 MNHEY, CDR2 SVGEGT. The V and J ends lost 2 bases and 4 bases respectively, with 9 bases between them. The CDR3 loop reads CASSYSRAGANVLTF. The CDR3 coding sequence is TGTGCCAGCAGTTACAGTAGGGCCGGGGCCAACGTCCTGACTTTC.

The rearrangement joins TRBV11-1 to TRBJ1-6, with D unresolved. The CDR3 consists of 15 residues. Trimming took off 0 bases at V and 6 bases at J, with 9 bases between the two ends. CDR1 SGHAT and CDR2 FQDESV come from the germline V gene (reference sequence). The CDR3 DNA is TGTGCCAGCAGCTTAGCGGTGGGAAGTAATTCACCCCTCCACTTT. Translation: CASSLAVGSNSPLHF.

The chain is built from TRBV6-5 and TRBJ2-3, with TRBD1 matching 9 bases. CDR1 is MNHEY and CDR2 is SVGAGI in the germline V gene. The CDR3 extends over 14 amino acids. J lost 1 base, V lost 8 bases, and 4 bases had no gene match. Here the CDR3 DNA reads TGTGCCAGCGGTAGGGACAGGGGCACAGATACGCAGTATTTT. Translating it yields CASGRDRGTDTQYF.

The chain uses TRBV7-8 and TRBJ2-7; 7 bases are shared with TRBD1. Germline values: CDR1 SGHVS, CDR2 FQNEAQ. V gave up 5 bases and J gave up 1 base; unmatched junction bases: 5. The length of the CDR3 is 14 residues. The CDR3 DNA reads as TGTGCCAGCAGCCGTCGGGACAGTTCCTACGAGCAGTACTTC. It is translated as CASSRRDSSYEQYF.